The clone carrying this TCR beta chain was observed a single time. The sample originates from a study of cytomegalovirus exposure and HLA in healthy donors. The PCR had 60 Vbeta and 13 Jbeta primers. Assay used: immunoSEQ multiplex PCR; TCRdb lists only in-frame clones, some missing. The sample consists of over 100,000 clones, about three quarters of them appearing once. V gave up 5 bases and J gave up 2 bases; unmatched junction bases: 8. The CDR3 is 15 residues long. Germline V gives CDR1 MDHEN, CDR2 SYDVKM. The source material was PBMCs. The V gene is TRBV28, the J gene TRBJ2-7; 8 nucleotides agree with TRBD2. This clonotype was sampled from a woman in her twenties or thirties in good health and CMV-seropositive. In DNA, the CDR3 is TGTGCCAGCAGTACGACTAGCGCGCCCCCCTACGAGCAGTACTTC. It encodes CASSTTSAPPYEQYF. The whole variable domain, filled in from reference TRBV28 and TRBJ2-7, reads DVKVTQSSRYLVKRTGEKVFLECVQDMDHENMFWYRQDPGLGLRLIYFSYDVKMKEKGDIPEGYSVSREKKERFSLILESASTNQTSMYLCASSTTSAPPYEQYFGPGTRLTVT.